These T cell receptor beta chains were read from a single sample in a study of T cells in Graves' hyperthyroidism and ophthalmopathy. One entry per CDR3 protein results from TCRdb running MiXCR on the multiplex PCR reads. The data show about 400,000 distinct CDR3 sequences, with 15% to 18% seen just once and around an eighth held by the top ten. Sequencing was done on a sample of blood. These receptors were taken from a woman younger than 35 with Graves' hyperthyroidism. Each CDR3 is given with its conserved first and last residue. D genes are given only for firm matches. The size of a clone is reported for some rows only, either as once, few or many, or as a class for expanded clones.

clone_size	d_call	v_call	j_call	cdr3_aa	cdr3_nt
NA	NA	TRBV14	TRBJ2-5	CASSQDGRQETQYF	TGTGCCAGCAGCCAAGATGGCAGGCAAGAGACCCAGTACTTC
few	TRBD1	TRBV13	TRBJ1-2	CASSDLDRGVGGYTF	TGTGCCAGCAGCGACCTCGACAGGGGCGTGGGGGGCTACACCTTC
NA	NA	TRBV19	TRBJ1-1	CASSTSGEAFF	TGTGCCAGTAGTACCAGCGGTGAAGCTTTCTTT
few	NA	TRBV11-3	TRBJ2-1	CASSFRGYEQFF	TGTGCCAGCAGTTTTAGAGGTTATGAGCAGTTCTTC
many	NA	TRBV11-2	TRBJ2-7	CASSLKGVAGPLSYEQYF	TGTGCCAGCAGCTTAAAGGGGGTAGCGGGCCCCCTCTCCTACGAGCAGTACTTC
many	NA	TRBV10-3	TRBJ2-7	CAIGSSDYEQYF	TGTGCCATCGGCTCTAGCGACTACGAGCAGTACTTC
NA	TRBD1	TRBV29-1	TRBJ2-7	CSVLGTDSYEQYF	TGCAGCGTCCTCGGGACAGACTCCTACGAGCAGTACTTC
NA	NA	TRBV25-1	TRBJ1-2	CASSEGTLGYTF	TGTGCCAGCAGTGAAGGGACATTAGGCTACACCTTC
few	NA	TRBV11-2	TRBJ2-1	CASSLDTYLGNEQFF	TGTGCCAGCAGCTTAGACACCTACCTCGGCAATGAGCAGTTCTTC
many	TRBD1	TRBV7-9	TRBJ2-7	CASSSGTGVIYEQYF	TGTGCCAGCAGCTCCGGGACAGGGGTCATCTACGAGCAGTACTTC
many	TRBD1	TRBV10-3	TRBJ2-3	CAISPRADRGLTDTQYF	TGTGCCATCAGCCCCAGAGCGGACAGGGGGCTCACAGATACGCAGTATTTT
few	TRBD2	TRBV3-1	TRBJ2-7	CASSQVHQREHEQYF	TGTGCCAGCAGCCAAGTCCACCAGCGGGAGCACGAGCAGTACTTC
NA	TRBD2	TRBV27	TRBJ2-1	CASRPPGLAGGLDEQFF	TGTGCCAGCAGACCCCCGGGGCTAGCGGGAGGGTTGGATGAGCAGTTCTTC
many	NA	TRBV5-1	TRBJ1-4	CASSFTRVLGGNEKLFF	TGCGCCAGCAGCTTTACCCGGGTCCTAGGGGGTAATGAAAAACTGTTTTTT
NA	NA	TRBV2	TRBJ2-5	CASGVGGRPQETQYF	TGTGCCTCAGGTGTGGGGGGAAGGCCTCAAGAGACCCAGTACTTC
many	NA	TRBV5-1	TRBJ2-1	CASSFFGIGGSDRDEQFF	TGCGCCAGCAGCTTTTTTGGAATCGGGGGTTCCGACAGGGATGAGCAGTTCTTC
many	NA	TRBV5-1	TRBJ1-5	CASSPGGEGVHQPQHF	TGCGCCAGCAGCCCGGGGGGAGAGGGTGTGCATCAGCCCCAGCATTTT
NA	NA	TRBV14	TRBJ1-2	CASSQGTRPYGYTF	TGTGCCAGCAGCCAGGGGACAAGACCCTATGGCTACACCTTC
many	TRBD1	TRBV18	TRBJ1-4	CASSLGTGGREKLFF	TGTGCCAGCTCACTGGGGACAGGGGGCCGCGAAAAACTGTTTTTT
NA	TRBD1	TRBV29-1	TRBJ1-2	CSVVPGQGNYGYTF	TGCAGCGTTGTTCCGGGACAGGGAAACTATGGCTACACCTTC